This TCR beta chain comes out of a study of blood T cell repertoires in COVID-19. At the level of the study: Sources were T cells, B-cell-depleted T cells, or PBMCs; the material itself was cDNA or gDNA.

V was cut by 4 bases and J by 8 bases, with 11 bases left in between. The CDR3 extends over 12 amino acids. Germline CDR1 MGHDK, CDR2 SYGVNS. Source study methods: Scientists estimated how many nucleated cells there were by amplifying reference gene primers. Repertoires were generated with immunoSEQ multiplex PCR, while TCRdb's copy carries only in-frame clones and drops some. From that table come the V and J calls and clone size; the DNA was used to work out D and trimming. The sample records some 250,000 clones, approximately 88% being singletons. The TCR comes from a woman aged 25-40 years with acute or convalescent COVID-19. The rearrangement links TRBV25-1 to TRBJ1-2; D might be TRBD1 (6 bases). Material: peripheral blood. The CDR3 spells CASSGGLGGYTF. CDR3 DNA: TGTGCCAGCAGTGGGGGGCTCGGGGGCTACACCTTC.